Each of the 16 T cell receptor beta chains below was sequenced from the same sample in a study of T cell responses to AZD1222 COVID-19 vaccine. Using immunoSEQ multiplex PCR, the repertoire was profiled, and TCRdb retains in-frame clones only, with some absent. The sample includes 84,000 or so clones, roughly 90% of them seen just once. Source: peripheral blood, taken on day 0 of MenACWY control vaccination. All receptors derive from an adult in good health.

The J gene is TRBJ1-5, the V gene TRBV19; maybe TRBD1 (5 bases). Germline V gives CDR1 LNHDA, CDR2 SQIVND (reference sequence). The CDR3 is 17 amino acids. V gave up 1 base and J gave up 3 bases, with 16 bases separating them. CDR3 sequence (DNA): TGTGCCAGTAGTATAGCGGAAGGGGCCAGGCACAATCAGCCCCAGCATTTT. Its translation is CASSIAEGARHNQPQHF.

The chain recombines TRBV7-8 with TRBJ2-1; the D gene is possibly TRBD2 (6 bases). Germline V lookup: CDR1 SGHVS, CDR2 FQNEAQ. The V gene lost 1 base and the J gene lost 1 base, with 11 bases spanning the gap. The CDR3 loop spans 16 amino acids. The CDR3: CASSLGSGVSYNEQFF. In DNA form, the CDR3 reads TGTGCCAGCAGCTTAGGTTCGGGGGTATCCTACAATGAGCAGTTCTTC.

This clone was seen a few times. CDR3 sequence (DNA): TGTGCCAGCTCACCTATCCCCGGACAGGGCCTCACAGATACGCAGTATTTT. This translates into CASSPIPGQGLTDTQYF. The chain combines TRBV18 with TRBJ2-3; 8 positions agree with TRBD1. This CDR3 is 17 amino acids long. Germline lookup yields CDR1 KGHSH and CDR2 LQKENI. The junction had 10 bases not matched to a gene; V was cut back by 3 bases and J by 2 bases.

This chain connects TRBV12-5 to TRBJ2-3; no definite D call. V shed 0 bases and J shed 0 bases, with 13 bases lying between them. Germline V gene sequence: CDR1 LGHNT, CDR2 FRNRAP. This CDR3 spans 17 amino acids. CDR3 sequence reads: CASGLVALQTSTDTQYF. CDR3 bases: TGTGCTAGTGGTTTGGTGGCGTTACAAACTAGCACAGATACGCAGTATTTT. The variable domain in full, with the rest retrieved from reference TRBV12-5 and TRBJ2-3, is DARVTQTPRHKVTEMGQEVTMRCQPILGHNTVFWYRQTMMQGLELLAYFRNRAPLDDSGMPKDRFSAEMPDATLATLKIQPSEPRDSAVYFCASGLVALQTSTDTQYFGPGTRLTVL.

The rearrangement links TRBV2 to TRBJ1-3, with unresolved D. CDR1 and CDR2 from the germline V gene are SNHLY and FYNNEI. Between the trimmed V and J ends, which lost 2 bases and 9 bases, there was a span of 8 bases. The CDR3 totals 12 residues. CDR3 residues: CASSERVLTIYF. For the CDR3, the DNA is TGTGCCAGCAGTGAAAGGGTTCTCACCATATATTTT.

The CDR3 loop is CASSPGMTEAFF. CDR3 nucleotide sequence: TGTGCCAGCAGTCCAGGAATGACTGAAGCTTTCTTT. This rearrangement joins TRBV6-5 to TRBJ1-1; D is unresolved. The CDR3 has 12 amino acids. Deletions cut 5 bases from V and 5 bases from J, with 9 bases between. Germline CDR1 is MNHEY and CDR2 is SVGAGI.

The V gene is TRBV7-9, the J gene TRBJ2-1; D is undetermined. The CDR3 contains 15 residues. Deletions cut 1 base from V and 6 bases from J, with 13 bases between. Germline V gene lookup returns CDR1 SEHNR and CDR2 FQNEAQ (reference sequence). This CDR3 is CASSLEGNLGNEQFF. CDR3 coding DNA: TGTGCCAGCAGCTTAGAGGGCAACTTAGGCAATGAGCAGTTCTTC.

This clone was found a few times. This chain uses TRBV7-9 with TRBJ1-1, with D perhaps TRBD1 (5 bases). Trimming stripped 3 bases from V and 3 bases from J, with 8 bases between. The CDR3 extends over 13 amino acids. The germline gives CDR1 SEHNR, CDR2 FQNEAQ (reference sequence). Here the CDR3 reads CASSLLGDTEAFF. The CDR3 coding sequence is TGTGCCAGCAGCTTGCTAGGGGACACTGAAGCTTTCTTT.

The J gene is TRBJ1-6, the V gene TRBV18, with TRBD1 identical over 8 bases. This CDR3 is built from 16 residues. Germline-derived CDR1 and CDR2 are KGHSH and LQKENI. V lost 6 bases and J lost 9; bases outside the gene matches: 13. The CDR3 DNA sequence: TGTGCCAGCTCGATCATTCCAGGGGGCGCAGGTTCACCCCTCCACTTT. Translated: CASSIIPGGAGSPLHF.

CDR3 DNA: TGTGCCAGCAGTCCGCAGGGGCGGGTCGGGGAGCTGTTTTTT. Its protein is CASSPQGRVGELFF. This sequence joins TRBV6-5 and TRBJ2-2; maybe TRBD1 (6 bases). The V gene lost 5 bases and the J gene lost 7 bases, with 14 bases spanning the gap. The CDR3 spans 14 residues. Germline CDR1 is MNHEY and CDR2 is SVGAGI.

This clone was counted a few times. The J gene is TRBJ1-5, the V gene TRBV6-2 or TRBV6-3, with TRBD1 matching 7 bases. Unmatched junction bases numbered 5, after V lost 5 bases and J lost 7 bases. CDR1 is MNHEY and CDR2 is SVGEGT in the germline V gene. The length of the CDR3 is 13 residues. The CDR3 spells CASSSHRGQPQHF. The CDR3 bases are TGTGCCAGCAGTAGTCACAGGGGCCAGCCCCAGCATTTT.

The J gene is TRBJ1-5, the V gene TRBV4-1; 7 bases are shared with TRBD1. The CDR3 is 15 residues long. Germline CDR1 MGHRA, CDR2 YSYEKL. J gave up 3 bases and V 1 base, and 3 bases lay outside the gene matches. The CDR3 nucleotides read TGCGCCAGCAGCCAAGGACAGGGAGACAATCAGCCCCAGCATTTT. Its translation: CASSQGQGDNQPQHF.

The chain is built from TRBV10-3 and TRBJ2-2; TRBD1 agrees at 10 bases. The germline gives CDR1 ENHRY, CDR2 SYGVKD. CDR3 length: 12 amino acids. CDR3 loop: CGTGGPTGELFF. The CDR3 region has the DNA TGTGGGACAGGGGGGCCAACCGGGGAGCTGTTTTTT.

Here the CDR3 DNA reads TGTGCCTGGAGTGTACTTCCCCACGAGCAGTACTTC. It codes for CAWSVLPHEQYF. The gene calls are TRBV30 and TRBJ2-7; D is undetermined. The ends were cut back, 0 bases at V and 5 bases at J, with 8 bases in the middle. This CDR3 has 12 residues. In germline, CDR1 is GTSNPN, CDR2 SVGIG (reference sequence).

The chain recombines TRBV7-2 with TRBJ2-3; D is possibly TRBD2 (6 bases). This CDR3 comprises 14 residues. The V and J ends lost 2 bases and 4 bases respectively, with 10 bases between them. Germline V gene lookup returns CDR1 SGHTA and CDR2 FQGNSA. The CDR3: CASSLSGGADTQYF. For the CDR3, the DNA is TGTGCCAGCAGCTTAAGTGGAGGGGCAGATACGCAGTATTTT.

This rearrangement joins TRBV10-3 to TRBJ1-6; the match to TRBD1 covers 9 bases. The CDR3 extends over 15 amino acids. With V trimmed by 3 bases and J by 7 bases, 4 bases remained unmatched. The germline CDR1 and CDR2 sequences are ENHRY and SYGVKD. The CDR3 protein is CAISDTGTGNSPLHF. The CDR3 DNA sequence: TGTGCCATCAGTGATACCGGGACAGGGAATTCACCCCTCCACTTT.